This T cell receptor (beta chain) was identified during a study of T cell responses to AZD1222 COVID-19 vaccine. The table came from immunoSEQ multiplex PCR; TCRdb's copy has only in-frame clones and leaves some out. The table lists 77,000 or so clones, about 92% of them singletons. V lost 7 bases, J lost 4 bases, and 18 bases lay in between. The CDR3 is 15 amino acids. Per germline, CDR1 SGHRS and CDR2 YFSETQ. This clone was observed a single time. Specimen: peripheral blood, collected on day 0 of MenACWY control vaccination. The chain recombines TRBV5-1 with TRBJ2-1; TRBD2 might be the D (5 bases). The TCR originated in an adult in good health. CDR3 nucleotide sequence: TGCGCCAGCTTCCCGGGAAGCGGAGGATACAATGAGCAGTTCTTC. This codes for CASFPGSGGYNEQFF.